This entry lists 20 T cell receptor beta chains sequenced from one sample in a study of post-analysis software for immune sequencing data. Prepared TCR beta cDNA libraries contained unique molecular identifiers. MiXCR, applied by TCRdb to the PCR reads, yields one record per CDR3 protein. The data contain around 160,000 distinct CDR3 sequences, around 34% of them singletons. Material: blood, obtained after autologous hematopoietic stem cell transplantation. These receptors were collected from a girl aged 5-17 years with multiple sclerosis.

This clonotype has just a few counts. This sequence joins TRBV5-1 and TRBJ2-6; D is uncertain. Germline V CDR1 and CDR2: SGHRS, YFSETQ. The CDR3 is made up of 15 amino acids. V was shortened by 1 base and J by 0 bases, with 5 bases between the two germline ends. CDR3 DNA: TGCGCCAGCAGCTTGCAGAGCTCTGGGGCCAACGTCCTGACTTTC. This gives the protein CASSLQSSGANVLTF.

A word on this clonotype: A read error may explain this, as a much larger clone is one base away. The chain combines TRBV29-1 with TRBJ2-5; no reliable D call. With the DNA end fitting TRBJ2-7 better, the J assignment may be wrong. Germline CDR1 and CDR2: SQVTM and ANQGSEA. The CDR3 is 12 amino acids. The CDR3 loop is CSVPDGAYEQYF. For the CDR3, the DNA is TGCAGCGTACCGGACGGCGCCTACGAGCAGTACTTC.

The chain couples TRBV6-5 to TRBJ2-3, with D perhaps TRBD2 (6 bases). Germline assignment: CDR1 MNHEY and CDR2 SVGAGI. V shed 2 bases and J shed 2 bases, with 14 bases lying between them. This CDR3 contains 16 residues. CDR3 in DNA: TGTGCCAGCAGTTACACGGGCGCTAGCGCCACAGATACGCAGTATTTT. It translates to CASSYTGASATDTQYF.

The chain is built from TRBV10-3 and TRBJ1-6; D may be TRBD1 (6 bases). The V and J ends lost 5 bases and 8 bases respectively, with 16 bases between them. Per the germline V gene, CDR1 is ENHRY and CDR2 is SYGVKD. The length of the CDR3 is 15 residues. Written as DNA, the CDR3 is TGTGCCATCAGTAGTGGGGGCCGGGAGTATTCACCCCTCCACTTT. Translating it yields CAISSGGREYSPLHF.

The V and J genes are TRBV18 and TRBJ2-5; D is uncertain. Judging by the DNA end, TRBJ2-7 fits better; the J call may be wrong. CDR1 is KGHSH and CDR2 is LQKENI in the germline V gene. The CDR3 extends over 13 amino acids. Written as DNA, the CDR3 is TGTGCCAGCTCACCGAGACGGGCTTACGAGCAGTACTTC. Its protein product is CASSPRRAYEQYF.

V and J are TRBV9 and TRBJ2-5; D is unresolved. V was cut by 2 bases and J by 2 bases, with 7 bases left in between. The CDR3 consists of 13 residues. Germline V gives CDR1 SGDLS, CDR2 YYNGEE. The CDR3 coding sequence is TGTGCCAGCAGCGTGGGCAATCAAGAGACCCAGTACTTC. It encodes CASSVGNQETQYF.

This clonotype appeared a few times. The chain is built from TRBV7-3 and TRBJ2-1; D assignment may be TRBD1 or TRBD2 (5 bases each). The CDR3 has 14 residues. CDR1 SGHTA and CDR2 FQGTGA come from the germline V gene. Trimming cost V 1 base and J 9 bases, with 13 bases left between them. The CDR3 protein is CASSLNGGEREQFF. The DNA of the CDR3 is TGTGCCAGCAGCTTAAATGGGGGAGAACGTGAGCAGTTCTTC.

The V call is TRBV7-2, the J call TRBJ2-1, with 11 bases aligning to TRBD2. Germline V gives CDR1 SGHTA, CDR2 FQGNSA. This CDR3 spans 17 amino acids. The V and J ends lost 2 bases and 5 bases, in that order; junction bases with no gene match: 8. CDR3 protein: CASSLNWKTSGDNEQFF. CDR3 nucleotide sequence: TGTGCCAGCAGCTTAAACTGGAAGACTAGCGGGGACAATGAGCAGTTCTTC. The full variable domain, completed using reference TRBV7-2 and TRBJ2-1, is GAGVSQSPSNKVTEKGKDVELRCDPISGHTALYWYRQSLGQGLEFLIYFQGNSAPDKSGLPSDRFSAERTGGSVSTLTIQRTQQEDSAVYLCASSLNWKTSGDNEQFFGPGTRLTVL.

This clonotype has a count of ten or more. The chain combines TRBV20-1 with TRBJ1-5; 11 positions match TRBD1. Germline loops: CDR1 DFQATT, CDR2 SNEGSKA (reference sequence). The CDR3 covers 14 residues. Losses at the gene ends were 4 bases for V and 5 bases for J; bases not matched to a gene: 4. The CDR3 nucleotides read TGCAGTGCTAACGGACAGGGGGCCGATCAGCCCCAGCATTTT. It encodes CSANGQGADQPQHF.

V and J are TRBV6-5 and TRBJ2-4; 9 bases are shared with TRBD1. The CDR3 runs to 14 residues. Per germline, CDR1 MNHEY and CDR2 SVGAGI. Trimming cost V 2 bases and J 6 bases; bases outside gene matches: 2. The CDR3 DNA follows: TGTGCCAGCAGTTACAAGGGACAGGGAAACATTCAGTACTTC. Encoded protein: CASSYKGQGNIQYF.

V gene TRBV7-2 combines with J gene TRBJ2-7; D gene ambiguous. The tail of the sequence fits TRBJ2-5 better, so the J call may be wrong. The CDR3 covers 14 residues. From germline, CDR1 is SGHTA and CDR2 FQGNSA. The CDR3 sequence is CASSLGMIGETQYF. Here the CDR3 DNA reads TGTGCCAGCAGCTTAGGCATGATTGGGGAGACCCAGTACTTC.

This clonotype appeared many times. J is TRBJ2-5 and V is TRBV29-1; D uncertain. The germline V and J ends were trimmed by 8 bases and 5 bases, with 12 bases remaining between them. Germline V gene sequence: CDR1 SQVTM, CDR2 ANQGSEA. The length of the CDR3 is 11 residues. The CDR3 nucleotides are TGCAGCTTTGTATGGGATGAGACCCAGTACTTC. It translates to CSFVWDETQYF.

This clonotype was detected only a few times. The V call is TRBV6-4, the J call TRBJ2-1; D is undetermined. V dropped 0 bases and J dropped 4 bases, with 10 bases sitting between them. The CDR3 has 15 residues. Per the germline V gene, CDR1 is MRHNA and CDR2 is SNTAGT. The CDR3 nucleotides are TGTGCCAGCAGTGACTCCCCCAACGCTTACAATGAGCAGTTCTTC. It specifies CASSDSPNAYNEQFF.

J is TRBJ2-1 and V is TRBV9, with TRBD1 as a possible D gene (5 bases). This CDR3 contains 13 residues. From germline, CDR1 is SGDLS and CDR2 YYNGEE. Between the trimmed V and J ends, which lost 0 bases and 5 bases, there was a span of 6 bases. CDR3 in amino acids: CASSVGGHNEQFF. The CDR3 DNA reads as TGTGCCAGCAGCGTAGGGGGCCACAATGAGCAGTTCTTC.

This chain connects TRBV24-1 to TRBJ2-5; either TRBD1 or TRBD2 may fit D (5 bases each). Germline V lookup: CDR1 KGHDR, CDR2 SFDVKD. The V end lost 5 bases, the J end lost 11 bases, and 26 bases lay between the germline ends. The CDR3 extends over 16 amino acids. The CDR3 loop reads CATSAPTGTGLEEQYF. In DNA form, the CDR3 reads TGTGCCACCAGTGCCCCCACGGGGACGGGGCTGGAAGAGCAGTACTTC.

The chain is built from TRBV20-1 and TRBJ1-2, with 7 bases aligning to TRBD1. The germline V gene has CDR1 DFQATT and CDR2 SNEGSKA (reference sequence). V lost 7 bases to trimming and J lost 3 bases; unmatched junction nucleotides: 8. The CDR3 contains 13 residues. The CDR3 protein is CSDLQGFDYGYTF. For the CDR3, the DNA is TGCAGTGATTTACAGGGGTTCGACTATGGCTACACCTTC.

The V gene is TRBV19, the J gene TRBJ1-2; 8 bases are a match to TRBD1. Germline V gene sequence: CDR1 LNHDA, CDR2 SQIVND (reference sequence). Losses at the gene ends were 6 bases for V and 8 bases for J; bases not matched to a gene: 14. The CDR3 is made up of 15 amino acids. This CDR3 is CASRPRGQAPGGYTF. The CDR3 nucleotides are TGTGCCAGTAGACCCAGGGGGCAGGCACCGGGAGGCTACACCTTC.

This clonotype has just a few counts. The rearrangement uses TRBV12-3 or TRBV12-4 and TRBJ2-1, with D possibly matching TRBD2 (6 bases). V shed 2 bases and J shed 2 bases, with 10 bases lying between them. This CDR3 has 15 residues. CDR3 residues: CASSLRASAYNEQFF. The CDR3 coding sequence is TGTGCCAGCAGTTTACGTGCTAGCGCCTACAATGAGCAGTTCTTC.

This clonotype was seen repeatedly, ten times or more. The chain employs TRBV29-1 and TRBJ2-7, with 8 bases that match TRBD1. Germline loops: CDR1 SQVTM, CDR2 ANQGSEA. Trimming removed 3 bases from V and 3 bases from J; junction bases left unmatched: 10. CDR3 length: 15 residues. The CDR3 spells CSVELGDGQGYEQYF. The CDR3 nucleotides read TGCAGCGTTGAGTTGGGAGATGGACAGGGCTACGAGCAGTACTTC.

This clonotype was detected only a few times. The chain employs TRBV7-8 and TRBJ1-5; TRBD1 matches at 8 bases. The V and J ends lost 5 bases and 5 bases, in that order; junction bases with no gene match: 11. The CDR3 length is 16 residues. Germline CDR1 is SGHVS and CDR2 is FQNEAQ. The CDR3 sequence is CASSPKGQVIDQPQHF. The CDR3, as DNA: TGTGCCAGCAGCCCGAAGGGACAGGTGATCGATCAGCCCCAGCATTTT.